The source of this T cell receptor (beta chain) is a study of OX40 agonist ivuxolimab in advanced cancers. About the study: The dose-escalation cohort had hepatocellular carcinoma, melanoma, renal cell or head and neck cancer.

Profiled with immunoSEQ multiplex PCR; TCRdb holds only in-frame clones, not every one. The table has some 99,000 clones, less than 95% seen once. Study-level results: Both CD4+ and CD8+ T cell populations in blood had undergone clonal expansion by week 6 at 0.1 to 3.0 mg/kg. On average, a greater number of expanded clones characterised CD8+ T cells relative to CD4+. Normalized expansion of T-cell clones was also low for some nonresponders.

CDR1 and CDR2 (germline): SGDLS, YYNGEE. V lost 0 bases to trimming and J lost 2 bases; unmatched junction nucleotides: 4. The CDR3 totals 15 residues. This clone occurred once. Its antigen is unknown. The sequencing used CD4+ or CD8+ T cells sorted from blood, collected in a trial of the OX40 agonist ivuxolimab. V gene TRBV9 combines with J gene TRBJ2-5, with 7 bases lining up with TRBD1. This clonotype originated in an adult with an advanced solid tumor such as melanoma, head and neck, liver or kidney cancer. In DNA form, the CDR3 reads TGTGCCAGCAGCGTAGGGACAGGCCATCAAGAGACCCAGTACTTC. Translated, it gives CASSVGTGHQETQYF.